Below are 6 T cell receptor beta chains sequenced from a single sample in a study of molecular identifiers for immune sequencing clone quantification. Using its own MiXCR run on the PCR reads, TCRdb lists one record per CDR3 protein. In the table there are fewer than 45,000 distinct CDR3 sequences, approximately 17% of which are singletons. The specimen was naive CD8+ T cells from blood, with Jurkat cell RNA spiked in. Subset indicated: FACS-sorted CD8+CD4-CCR7+CD45RA+ naive T cells. These receptors originate from a human donor in good health. Some libraries in this study had Jurkat cell RNA spiked in.

This clonotype has just a few counts. CDR3 DNA sequence: TGTGCCAGCAGTTTGAGGGCCAGAAACACTGAAGCTTTCTTT. It codes for CASSLRARNTEAFF. The rearrangement uses TRBV27 and TRBJ1-1; D gene ambiguous. V lost 3 bases, J lost 2 bases, and 10 bases lay in between. This CDR3 comprises 14 residues. Germline V lookup: CDR1 MNHEY, CDR2 SMNVEV (reference sequence).

The chain joins TRBV11-1 to TRBJ2-4; 9 positions match TRBD2. V lost 2 bases, J lost 6 bases, and 2 bases stayed unmatched. The CDR3 loop spans 14 amino acids. Germline lookup yields CDR1 SGHAT and CDR2 FQDESV (reference sequence). CDR3 region: CASSLSTSGNIQYF. CDR3 coding DNA: TGTGCCAGCAGCTTATCGACTAGCGGAAACATTCAGTACTTC. The full variable domain, in which reference TRBV11-1 and TRBJ2-4 provide the parts outside the CDR3, is EAEVAQSPRYKITEKSQAVAFWCDPISGHATLYWYRQILGQGPELLVQFQDESVVDDSQLPKDRFSAERLKGVDSTLKIQPAELGDSAMYLCASSLSTSGNIQYFGAGTRLSVL.

This clonotype appeared a few times. The chain carries TRBV19 and TRBJ2-1; D may be TRBD2 (6 bases). Trimming removed 5 bases from V and 4 bases from J, with 12 bases in between. The germline V gene encodes CDR1 LNHDA and CDR2 SQIVND (reference sequence). This CDR3 has 14 residues. CDR3 residues: CASSAGNIYNEQFF. CDR3 sequence (DNA): TGTGCCAGTAGTGCGGGAAATATTTACAATGAGCAGTTCTTC.

This clonotype was found many times. V usage is TRBV27 and J usage is TRBJ1-5; D is undetermined. The germline V gene has CDR1 MNHEY and CDR2 SMNVEV (reference sequence). The CDR3 runs 13 residues. V lost 5 bases, J lost 3 bases, and 8 bases lay in between. Written as DNA, the CDR3 is TGTGCCAGCAGTGAGTTTGTCAATCAGCCCCAGCATTTT. Amino acid sequence: CASSEFVNQPQHF.

The V gene is TRBV18, the J gene TRBJ2-2; TRBD1 matches at 8 bases. With V trimmed by 10 bases and J by 3 bases, 7 bases remained unmatched. This CDR3 has 14 residues. CDR1 is KGHSH and CDR2 is LQKENI in the germline V gene. The CDR3 sequence: CANQLTGDTGELFF. The CDR3 coding sequence is TGTGCCAACCAATTGACAGGGGACACCGGGGAGCTGTTTTTT.

In this sample, this clonotype turned up a few times. The genes are TRBV13 and TRBJ2-3; D is uncertain. V was trimmed by 4 bases and J by 8 bases, leaving 16 bases between them. Per the germline V gene, CDR1 is PRHDT and CDR2 is FYEKMQ (reference sequence). The CDR3 is 14 residues long. The CDR3 protein is CASSSDGGPLTQYF. DNA of the CDR3: TGTGCCAGCAGCTCGGACGGCGGCCCCCTTACGCAGTATTTT.